Presented here are 20 T cell receptor beta chains from one specimen sequenced in a study of blood T cells in healthy people across ages. A J-beta primer mix and a sample-barcoded 5' primer were used in a second PCR of about 7 to 12 cycles. One entry per CDR3 protein results from TCRdb running MiXCR on the 5' RACE reads. The profile covers 750,000 to 950,000 distinct CDR3 sequences, with 20% to 30% appearing a single time and less than 3.5% taken by the ten largest. This sample was also put to use in a study of T cells of mothers and their children.

What was sequenced was blood. These receptors were taken from a boy younger than 18 in good health.

This clonotype turned up a few times. The genes are TRBV7-9 and TRBJ2-5; tentative D call: TRBD2 (5 bases). The CDR3 is 13 amino acids. Germline lookup yields CDR1 SEHNR and CDR2 FQNEAQ (reference sequence). Trimming took off 5 bases at V and 5 bases at J, with 12 bases between the two ends. This CDR3 is CASSTRDLETQYF. The CDR3 region has the DNA TGTGCCAGCAGCACTAGAGATCTGGAGACCCAGTACTTC.

In this sample, this clonotype turned up a few times. The chain uses TRBV2 and TRBJ2-7; a weak D match, TRBD1 (6 bases). V lost 8 bases to trimming and J lost 5 bases, with 16 bases between them. This CDR3 is built from 13 residues. The V gene's germline CDR1 is SNHLY and CDR2 FYNNEI. The DNA of the CDR3 is TGTGCCAGCCTTGTTGTGGACAGAAACGAGCAGTACTTC. Amino acids: CASLVVDRNEQYF. The whole variable domain, filled in from reference TRBV2 and TRBJ2-7, reads EPEVTQTPSHQVTQMGQEVILRCVPISNHLYFYWYRQILGQKVEFLVSFYNNEISEKSEIFDDQFSVERPDGSNFTLKIRSTKLEDSAMYFCASLVVDRNEQYFGPGTRLTVT.

This chain links TRBV7-9 with TRBJ2-7; tentatively, D is TRBD2 (5 bases). This CDR3 is built from 14 residues. V was shortened by 2 bases and J by 6 bases, with 14 bases between the two germline ends. Germline assignment: CDR1 SEHNR and CDR2 FQNEAQ (reference sequence). DNA for the CDR3: TGTGCCAGCAGCTTATACGGAGCTAGCTCCGAGCAGTACTTC. The encoded protein is CASSLYGASSEQYF.

The rearrangement links TRBV4-2 to TRBJ1-4, with a possible D match to TRBD1 (5 bases). CDR3 size: 17 residues. In germline, CDR1 is LGHNA, CDR2 YNFKEQ. Trimming pared 1 base from V and 4 bases from J, leaving 16 bases between. CDR3 region: CASSQGLGDGGNEKLFF. The CDR3 DNA follows: TGTGCCAGCAGCCAAGGCCTCGGAGATGGGGGTAATGAAAAACTGTTTTTT.

The rearrangement links TRBV29-1 to TRBJ1-3; D perhaps matches TRBD1 (6 bases). The CDR3 contains 16 residues. V gave up 7 bases and J gave up 3 bases, with 22 bases separating them. Germline CDR1 SQVTM, CDR2 ANQGSEA. The CDR3 here is CSAAHRQGLSGNTIYF. The CDR3 DNA reads as TGCAGCGCCGCTCACCGTCAGGGGTTGAGTGGAAACACCATATATTTT.

The CDR3 DNA follows: TGTGCCAGCAGTTTCCGACAGGGGGCTGTATTTGGCTACACCTTC. Protein sequence: CASSFRQGAVFGYTF. The chain employs TRBV27 and TRBJ1-2; 10 bases fit TRBD1. CDR1 and CDR2 from the germline V gene are MNHEY and SMNVEV (reference sequence). The junction had 8 bases not matched to a gene; V was cut back by 3 bases and J by 7 bases. The CDR3 sequence is 15 residues long.

This clonotype came up many times. The chain is built from TRBV30 and TRBJ1-4, with 7 nucleotides matching TRBD1. Germline loops: CDR1 GTSNPN, CDR2 SVGIG (reference sequence). The trim removed 0 bases at V and 8 bases at J, leaving 6 bases unmatched. CDR3 length: 14 residues. DNA of the CDR3: TGTGCCTGGAGTGTACGAAGGGGGCGCGAAAAACTGTTTTTT. Its protein is CAWSVRRGREKLFF.

The CDR3 loop is CASSPFGVQETQYF. Written as DNA, the CDR3 is TGTGCCAGCAGCCCTTTCGGGGTTCAAGAGACCCAGTACTTC. The chain joins TRBV9 to TRBJ2-5, with D tentatively TRBD2 (5 bases). Deletions cut 4 bases from V and 2 bases from J, with 12 bases between. The CDR3 length is 14 residues. Germline CDR1 and CDR2: SGDLS and YYNGEE.

A few counts support this clonotype. The chain couples TRBV25-1 to TRBJ2-3; no firm D call. Deletions cut 4 bases from V and 9 bases from J, with 14 bases between. Germline V gene lookup returns CDR1 MGHDK and CDR2 SYGVNS. The CDR3 length is 13 residues. CDR3 loop: CASSGAYGGTQYF. The CDR3 DNA sequence: TGTGCCAGCAGTGGAGCGTACGGTGGAACGCAGTATTTT.

The CDR3 DNA sequence: TGTGCCAGCAGTTATGGGGAAGGGGCCTACGAGCAGTACTTC. Translated, it gives CASSYGEGAYEQYF. This chain joins TRBV6-5 and TRBJ2-7, with a tentative D call TRBD1 (5 bases). Deletions cut 3 bases from V and 2 bases from J, with 11 bases between. The CDR3 is 14 amino acids. Per the germline V gene, CDR1 is MNHEY and CDR2 is SVGAGI.

A few counts support this clonotype. The chain recombines TRBV7-9 with TRBJ1-5, with TRBD1 matching 9 bases. CDR1 and CDR2 (germline): SEHNR, FQNEAQ (reference sequence). The junction had 9 bases not matched to a gene; V was cut back by 1 base and J by 5 bases. This CDR3 has 17 residues. For the CDR3, the DNA is TGTGCCAGCAGCTTAGGCGGGACAGGGACAGCCCATCAGCCCCAGCATTTT. Translated, it gives CASSLGGTGTAHQPQHF.

This rearrangement joins TRBV12-3 or TRBV12-4 to TRBJ1-6; 8 bases match TRBD1. The CDR3 has 15 residues. With 5 bases clipped from V and 7 bases from J, the junction kept 7 bases outside the gene matches. CDR3: CASSPGDRRNSPLHF. DNA for the CDR3: TGTGCCAGCAGTCCGGGGGACAGGAGAAATTCACCCCTCCACTTT.

A note on this clonotype: As the CDR3 is not closed by the conserved phenylalanine or tryptophan, this likely results from a read error. This chain joins TRBV24-1 and TRBJ2-1; the D gene is possibly TRBD2 (7 bases). The tail of the sequence fits TRBJ2-5 better, so the J call may be wrong. Germline V lookup: CDR1 KGHDR, CDR2 SFDVKD. There are 15 residues in the CDR3. In DNA, the CDR3 is TGTGCCACCAGTAGGGGGGGCAACCTAGGAGAGACCCAGTACCTC. Protein: CATSRGGNLGETQYL.

This chain joins TRBV20-1 and TRBJ1-1, with unresolved D. Trimming removed 2 bases at V and 0 bases at J, with 7 bases between. CDR1 is DFQATT and CDR2 is SNEGSKA in the germline V gene (reference sequence). The CDR3 covers 13 residues. CDR3 sequence reads: CSARSGLNTEAFF. CDR3 sequence (DNA): TGCAGTGCTAGATCCGGGTTGAACACTGAAGCTTTCTTT.

The chain is built from TRBV7-2 and TRBJ2-5; 13 bases fit TRBD2. The DNA end favors TRBJ2-7, so the J call may be wrong. Germline V gene sequence: CDR1 SGHTA, CDR2 FQGNSA. CDR3 length equals 15 residues. The CDR3: CASSPATSGGYEQYF. The CDR3 DNA reads as TGTGCCAGCAGCCCTGCGACTAGCGGGGGGTACGAGCAGTACTTC.

The table lists this clonotype with a few counts. This chain links TRBV7-6 with TRBJ2-5; TRBD1 agrees at 8 bases. J was trimmed by 4 bases and V by 1 base; bases with no gene match: 2. Germline lookup yields CDR1 SGHVS and CDR2 FNYEAQ. This CDR3 has 14 amino acids. The CDR3 region is CASSLVDRAETQYF. The CDR3 DNA sequence: TGTGCCAGCAGCTTAGTGGACAGGGCAGAGACCCAGTACTTC.

The V and J genes are TRBV4-1 and TRBJ1-1; D perhaps matches TRBD1 (6 bases). The CDR3 spans 17 residues. Germline V gene lookup returns CDR1 MGHRA and CDR2 YSYEKL. Trimming removed 0 bases from V and 11 bases from J, with 25 bases in between. The CDR3 region is CASSQDWGARMNTEAFF. The CDR3, as DNA: TGCGCCAGCAGCCAAGACTGGGGGGCGCGGATGAACACCGAGGCTTTCTTT.

The genes are TRBV12-5 and TRBJ1-5; D is unresolved. V lost 6 bases, J lost 7 bases, and 10 bases lay in between. This CDR3 comprises 12 residues. Germline lookup yields CDR1 LGHNT and CDR2 FRNRAP. In nucleotides, the CDR3 is TGTGCTAGTGGCCCCAGGATCCAGCCCCAGCATTTT. This gives the protein CASGPRIQPQHF.

The table lists this clonotype with a few counts. The chain recombines TRBV29-1 with TRBJ2-5, with TRBD2 identical over 9 bases. The DNA matches TRBJ2-1 better at its end, which makes the J call doubtful. The CDR3 runs 13 residues. CDR1 is SQVTM and CDR2 is ANQGSEA in the germline V gene. CDR3 DNA: TGCAGCGTGAGGGGCGGGGGGGCTGGTGAGCAGTTCTTC. Amino acids: CSVRGGGAGEQFF.

The chain joins TRBV14 to TRBJ2-5; D is possibly TRBD2 (6 bases). Between the trimmed V and J ends, which lost 2 bases and 4 bases, there was a span of 14 bases. CDR1 is SGHDN and CDR2 is FVKESK in the germline V gene. This CDR3 has 15 amino acids. The CDR3 reads CASSQRGLPRETQYF. The CDR3 DNA reads as TGTGCCAGCAGCCAACGGGGACTGCCTCGAGAGACCCAGTACTTC.